This T cell receptor beta chain was sequenced during a study of T cells in localized non-small cell lung cancer. General study points: The study detected a median around 61 of the top 100 tumor clones in adjacent lung. Greater T cell density in blood accompanied longer overall survival. T cell clonality was highest in uninvolved adjacent lung, above tumor. As only one tumor region underwent sequencing, heterogeneity remains possible.

The CDR3 spans 13 residues. The germline V gene encodes CDR1 ENHRY and CDR2 SYGVKD. Trimming left V 8 bases short and J 6 bases short, with 13 bases between. The assay was immunoSEQ multiplex PCR, and TCRdb's table has in-frame clones only and misses some. The data show around 83,000 clones, over 60% seen once. This clone was seen a single time. What it binds is not known. The rearrangement links TRBV10-3 to TRBJ2-2; the D gene is possibly TRBD2 (6 bases). The TCR comes from a man aged 40-75 years with stage II squamous cell lung carcinoma. Sequencing was performed on PBMCs, taken before any cancer treatment. The CDR3 sequence is CAIGASEAGELFF. In DNA form, the CDR3 reads TGTGCCATCGGGGCTAGCGAAGCCGGGGAGCTGTTTTTT.